Below, 12 T cell receptor beta chains from the same sample are listed, as sequenced in a study of TIL therapy for anti-PD-1-resistant metastatic lung cancer. The libraries were made with immunoSEQ v3. Libraries were prepared by immunoSEQ multiplex PCR; TCRdb keeps only in-frame clonotypes and omits some of them. The sample includes 95,000 or so clones, roughly 65% seen only once; the top ten take 10% to 11%. Time point described: pre-treatment sample, taken before nivolumab and TIL therapy. The tumor samples were excised metastases, mostly pleural nodules or supraclavicular lymph nodes. The specimen comprised tumor tissue, sampled at baseline. Receptors were obtained from a person between 25 and 79 years old with non-small cell lung cancer.

This clone was seen only once. The CDR3 reads CAISPPGQGAYEQYF. The CDR3 DNA reads TGTGCCATCAGTCCTCCAGGGCAGGGTGCCTACGAGCAGTACTTC. This chain uses TRBV10-3 with TRBJ2-7; tentative D call: TRBD1 (5 bases). The germline gives CDR1 ENHRY, CDR2 SYGVKD. This CDR3 has 15 residues. V gave up 5 bases and J gave up 2 bases, with 16 bases separating them.

This clone has a handful of counts. The gene calls are TRBV30 and TRBJ1-5; no reliable D call. CDR3 size: 14 residues. V lost 1 base and J lost 1, with 8 bases in between. Germline CDR1 GTSNPN, CDR2 SVGIG (reference sequence). The CDR3 nucleotides are TGTGCCTGGAGTGCGGTCCCCAGCAATCAGCCCCAGCATTTT. The encoded protein is CAWSAVPSNQPQHF.

This chain uses TRBV18 with TRBJ2-5; 11 nucleotides agree with TRBD2. The CDR3 is made up of 17 amino acids. J was trimmed by 2 bases and V by 3 bases; bases with no gene match: 8. Germline V gives CDR1 KGHSH, CDR2 LQKENI. The CDR3 nucleotides are TGTGCCAGCTCACCTTTCGGACTAGCGGGCGCACAAGAGACCCAGTACTTC. It is translated as CASSPFGLAGAQETQYF.

The CDR3 loop reads CASSWLALQETQYF. The CDR3 bases are TGTGCCAGCAGCTGGTTAGCCCTGCAAGAGACCCAGTACTTC. The chain recombines TRBV5-6 with TRBJ2-5; no clear D. The V gene lost 3 bases and the J gene lost 2 bases, with 11 bases spanning the gap. CDR3 length: 14 residues. Germline V lookup: CDR1 SGHDT, CDR2 YYEEEE.

The J gene is TRBJ1-4, the V gene TRBV5-4, with TRBD1 matching 9 bases. The CDR3 length is 15 residues. The V gene end was trimmed by 4 bases and the J gene end by 6 bases; junction bases not matched to a gene: 7. The V gene's germline CDR1 is SGHNT and CDR2 YYREEE (reference sequence). CDR3 sequence: CASSPKGDRDEKLFF. The CDR3 DNA follows: TGTGCCAGCAGCCCAAAGGGGGACAGGGATGAAAAACTGTTTTTT. Together with reference TRBV5-4 and TRBJ1-4, the CDR3 gives the full variable domain: ETGVTQSPTHLIKTRGQQVTLRCSSQSGHNTVSWYQQALGQGPQFIFQYYREEENGRGNFPPRFSGLQFPNYSSELNVNALELDDSALYLCASSPKGDRDEKLFFGSGTQLSVL.

This clone was picked up a small number of times. The gene calls are TRBV9 and TRBJ1-1, with TRBD1 matching 9 bases. Trimming cost V 6 bases and J 0 bases; bases outside gene matches: 12. CDR3 length equals 17 residues. Germline values: CDR1 SGDLS, CDR2 YYNGEE. The CDR3 DNA is TGTGCCAGCACCCTTGTTGTTGGGACAGGGATGAACACTGAAGCTTTCTTT. This gives the protein CASTLVVGTGMNTEAFF.

The V gene is TRBV12-3 or TRBV12-4, the J gene TRBJ2-7; D might be TRBD1 or TRBD2, each matching 5 bases. Trimming took off 1 base at V and 7 bases at J, with 11 bases between the two ends. This CDR3 region has 13 residues. The CDR3 sequence is CASSLVRDGEQYF. The DNA for the CDR3 is TGTGCCAGCAGTTTAGTCCGGGACGGTGAGCAGTACTTC.

The rearrangement uses TRBV27 and TRBJ2-1, with TRBD1 identical over 7 bases. Trimming removed 6 bases from V and 7 bases from J; junction bases left unmatched: 15. The CDR3 has 16 residues. Germline-derived CDR1 and CDR2 are MNHEY and SMNVEV (reference sequence). The CDR3 protein is CASSLDRNLDRNEQFF. CDR3 bases: TGTGCCAGCAGCTTAGACCGAAATTTGGACAGGAATGAGCAGTTCTTC.

The chain has TRBV6-5 and TRBJ1-6; D may be TRBD1 (6 bases). Germline V gene lookup returns CDR1 MNHEY and CDR2 SVGAGI. CDR3 size: 14 residues. Trimming cost V 6 bases and J 7 bases, with 13 bases left between them. CDR3 bases: TGTGCCAGCAGACCTACAGGGTTCAATTCACCCCTCCACTTT. Amino acids: CASRPTGFNSPLHF.

Only a few counts were recorded for this clone. The V gene is TRBV30, the J gene TRBJ2-7; TRBD1 might be the D (6 bases). The CDR3 has 12 residues. V dropped 3 bases and J dropped 4 bases, with 10 bases sitting between them. The V gene's germline CDR1 is GTSNPN and CDR2 SVGIG (reference sequence). The CDR3 DNA reads TGTGCCTGGAGCCTCACAGGGTACGAGCAGTACTTC. It translates to CAWSLTGYEQYF.

The CDR3 is CASSDRARVRYEQYF. The CDR3 DNA follows: TGTGCCAGCAGTGACCGGGCCAGGGTGAGGTACGAGCAGTACTTC. This rearrangement joins TRBV2 to TRBJ2-7; perhaps TRBD1 as D (5 bases). V was shortened by 3 bases and J by 4 bases, with 16 bases between the two germline ends. This CDR3 is built from 15 residues. Germline CDR1 and CDR2: SNHLY and FYNNEI.

V is TRBV21-1 and J is TRBJ2-6; TRBD2, as called in the table, went unchecked against the DNA. TRBV21-1 is a documented pseudogene. The CDR3 totals 14 residues. The CDR3 DNA sequence: TGTGCCGGCAGAGGAGGAACTGGGGCCAACGTCCTGACTTTC. The encoded protein is CAGRGGTGANVLTF.